The 7 T cell receptor beta chains in this list originate from one sample, sequenced in a study of shared clonotypes between healthy human individuals. Clones were sequenced by immunoSEQ multiplex PCR, and TCRdb holds only the in-frame ones, with some missing. The sample lists 600,000 to 750,000 clones; roughly 87% were seen once. Sequenced material: memory CD8+ T cells from PBMCs. Subset meaning: CD45RO+ cells pooled with CCR7-negative TemRA cells. The source is a man aged 18 to 30 in good health. Some clones in this sample may be carry-over from other donors' samples.

The chain couples TRBV18 to TRBJ1-2; D is undetermined. The germline V gene has CDR1 KGHSH and CDR2 LQKENI. The CDR3 runs 19 residues. Trimming cost V 1 base and J 4 bases, with 25 bases left between them. CDR3 nucleotide sequence: TGTGCCAGCTCACCACTGATAACTAGGGCCGTGTTAGTCTTCTATGGCTACACCTTC. Translating gives CASSPLITRAVLVFYGYTF.

The V gene is TRBV7-8, the J gene TRBJ2-1, with TRBD1 matching 7 bases. Germline CDR1 is SGHVS and CDR2 is FQNEAQ. The CDR3 has 15 residues. V shed 8 bases and J 0 bases; nucleotides not matched to a gene: 7. The DNA for the CDR3 is TGTGCCAGCCAGCTACGGGACAGCTCCTACAATGAGCAGTTCTTC. As protein: CASQLRDSSYNEQFF.

This sequence joins TRBV7-2 and TRBJ1-2, with 8 bases that match TRBD1. The V gene's germline CDR1 is SGHTA and CDR2 FQGNSA. The J segment lost 5 bases and the V segment lost 4 bases, leaving 9 bases of the junction unmatched. The CDR3 contains 15 residues. This CDR3 is CASSSRDRWMYGYTF. The CDR3 DNA sequence: TGTGCCAGCAGCTCCCGGGACAGGTGGATGTATGGCTACACCTTC.

The chain employs TRBV25-1 and TRBJ2-5; D may be TRBD1 (6 bases). The germline V gene encodes CDR1 MGHDK and CDR2 SYGVNS. The CDR3 consists of 14 residues. V was trimmed by 3 bases and J by 7 bases, leaving 15 bases between them. The CDR3 loop is CASSENRVGGTQYF. The CDR3 nucleotides read TGTGCCAGCAGTGAGAACAGGGTAGGGGGGACCCAGTACTTC.

The chain is built from TRBV28 and TRBJ2-5, with 8 bases that match TRBD2. J lost 4 bases, V lost 6 bases, and 7 bases had no gene match. Per germline, CDR1 MDHEN and CDR2 SYDVKM. The CDR3 runs 14 residues. The DNA for the CDR3 is TGTGCCAGCAGGCTTAGCGGGATGGGAGAGACCCAGTACTTC. It codes for CASRLSGMGETQYF.

The gene calls are TRBV9 and TRBJ2-5; TRBD1 or TRBD2 may be the D gene (5 bases each). CDR1 SGDLS and CDR2 YYNGEE come from the germline V gene. This CDR3 has 15 residues. V was pared by 0 bases and J by 4 bases, with 13 bases between. CDR3 nucleotide sequence: TGTGCCAGCAGCGTAGGATGGGGGAGCTCAGAGACCCAGTACTTC. As protein: CASSVGWGSSETQYF.

A single count supports this clone. The chain joins TRBV5-1 to TRBJ1-2, with unresolved D. This CDR3 has 8 residues. Germline loops: CDR1 SGHRS, CDR2 YFSETQ. The CDR3 here is CERYGYTF. The CDR3 DNA reads as TGCGAACGATATGGCTACACCTTC. The variable domain in full, completed from reference TRBV5-1 and TRBJ1-2, reads KAGVTQTPRYLIKTRGQQVTLSCSPISGHRSVSWYQQTPGQGLQFLFEYFSETQRNKGNFPGRFSGRQFSNSRSEMNVSTLELGDSALYLCERYGYTFGSGTRLTVV.